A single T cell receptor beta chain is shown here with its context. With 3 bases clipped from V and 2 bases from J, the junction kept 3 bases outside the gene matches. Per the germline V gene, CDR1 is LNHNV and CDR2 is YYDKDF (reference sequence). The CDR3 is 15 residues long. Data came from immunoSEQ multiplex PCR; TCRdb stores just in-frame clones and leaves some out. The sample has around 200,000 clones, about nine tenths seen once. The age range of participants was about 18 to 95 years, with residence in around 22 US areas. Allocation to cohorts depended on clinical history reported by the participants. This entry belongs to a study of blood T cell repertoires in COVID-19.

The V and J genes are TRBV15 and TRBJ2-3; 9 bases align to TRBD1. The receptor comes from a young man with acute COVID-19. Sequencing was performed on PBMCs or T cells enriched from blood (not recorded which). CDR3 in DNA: TGTGCCACCAGCAGGGGGACAGGGCCCACAGATACGCAGTATTTT. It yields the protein CATSRGTGPTDTQYF.